Reported below is one T cell receptor beta chain. The source of the sample is a study of blood T cell repertoires in COVID-19. Clones were read by immunoSEQ multiplex PCR, and TCRdb kept only the in-frame ones, dropping some. The repertoire consists of some 70,000 clones, with about 87% occurring once and the leading ten covering 2% to 2.5%. CDR3 length: 16 residues. The germline V gene has CDR1 SGHRS and CDR2 YFSETQ. V lost 7 bases, J lost 0 bases, and 12 bases stayed unmatched. The receptor comes from a human donor in a cohort sampled during active COVID-19. Material: peripheral blood. This chain joins TRBV5-1 and TRBJ1-2; 7 nucleotides align to TRBD1. CDR3 sequence reads: CASAQGPGASNYGYTF. CDR3 sequence (DNA): TGCGCCAGCGCACAGGGGCCGGGCGCTTCTAACTATGGCTACACCTTC.